Sequencing of this TCR beta chain was carried out in a study of blood T cell repertoires in COVID-19. Overall study context: Collection of acute and convalescent COVID-19 samples took place in the United States, Italy and Spain. Sources were T cells, B-cell-depleted T cells, or PBMCs; the material itself was cDNA or gDNA.

Per the germline V gene, CDR1 is LGHDT and CDR2 is YNNKEL (reference sequence). J gave up 8 bases and V 3 bases, and 9 bases lay outside the gene matches. This CDR3 has 14 residues. Authors' analysis steps: Amplification of reference gene primers was used by the study to estimate nucleated cell counts. Assay: immunoSEQ multiplex PCR; the TCRdb copy retains only in-frame clones and omits some. V and J calls and clone size are copied from that table; D and trimming were computed from the DNA. The repertoire holds around 250,000 clones, with roughly 86% as singletons. The sequenced sample consisted of peripheral blood. The V call is TRBV3-1 (or the pseudogene TRBV3-2), the J call TRBJ1-2; 7 positions agree with TRBD1. The clonotype was recovered from a woman in her 70s with active or convalescent COVID-19. CDR3 residues: CASSHFTGDRGYTF. CDR3 nucleotides: TGTGCCAGCAGCCATTTTACTGGGGACAGAGGCTACACCTTC.